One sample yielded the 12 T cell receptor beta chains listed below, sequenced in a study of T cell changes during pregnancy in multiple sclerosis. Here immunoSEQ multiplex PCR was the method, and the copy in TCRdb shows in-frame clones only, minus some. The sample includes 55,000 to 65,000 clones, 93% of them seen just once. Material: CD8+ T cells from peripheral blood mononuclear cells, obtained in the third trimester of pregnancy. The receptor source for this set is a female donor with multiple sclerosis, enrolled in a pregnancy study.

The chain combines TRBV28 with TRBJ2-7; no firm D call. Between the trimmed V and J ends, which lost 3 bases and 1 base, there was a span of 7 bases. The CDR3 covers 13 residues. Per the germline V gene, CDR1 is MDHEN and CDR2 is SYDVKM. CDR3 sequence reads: CASSLVLSYEQYF. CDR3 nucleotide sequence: TGTGCCAGCAGTTTGGTCCTATCCTACGAGCAGTACTTC.

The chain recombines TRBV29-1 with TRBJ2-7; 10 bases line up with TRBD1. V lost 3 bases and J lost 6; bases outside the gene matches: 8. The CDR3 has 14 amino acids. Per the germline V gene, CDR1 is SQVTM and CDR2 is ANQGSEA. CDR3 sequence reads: CSVESGTGEAEQYF. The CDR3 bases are TGCAGCGTTGAGTCCGGGACAGGGGAAGCCGAGCAGTACTTC.

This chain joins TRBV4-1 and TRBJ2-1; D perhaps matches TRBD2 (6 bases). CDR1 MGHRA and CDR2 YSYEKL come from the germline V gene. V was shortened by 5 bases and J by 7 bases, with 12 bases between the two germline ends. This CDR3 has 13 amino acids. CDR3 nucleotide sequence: TGCGCCAGCAGCTGGGGACTGGTAAATGAGCAGTTCTTC. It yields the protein CASSWGLVNEQFF.

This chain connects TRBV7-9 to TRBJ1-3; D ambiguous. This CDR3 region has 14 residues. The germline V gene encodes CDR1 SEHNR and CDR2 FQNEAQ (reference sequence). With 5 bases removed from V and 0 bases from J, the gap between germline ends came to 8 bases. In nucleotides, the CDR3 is TGTGCCAGCAGCCGCGACACCTCTGGAAACACCATATATTTT. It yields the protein CASSRDTSGNTIYF. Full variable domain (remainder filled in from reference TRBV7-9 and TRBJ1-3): DTGVSQNPRHKITKRGQNVTFRCDPISEHNRLYWYRQTLGQGPEFLTYFQNEAQLEKSRLLSDRFSAERPKGSFSTLEIQRTEQGDSAMYLCASSRDTSGNTIYFGEGSWLTVV.

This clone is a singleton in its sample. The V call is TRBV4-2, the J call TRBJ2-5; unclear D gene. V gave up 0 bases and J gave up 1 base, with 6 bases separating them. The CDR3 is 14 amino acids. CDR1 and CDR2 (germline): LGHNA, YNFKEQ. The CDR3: CASSQDPSQETQYF. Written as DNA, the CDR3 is TGTGCCAGCAGCCAAGATCCGAGCCAAGAGACCCAGTACTTC.

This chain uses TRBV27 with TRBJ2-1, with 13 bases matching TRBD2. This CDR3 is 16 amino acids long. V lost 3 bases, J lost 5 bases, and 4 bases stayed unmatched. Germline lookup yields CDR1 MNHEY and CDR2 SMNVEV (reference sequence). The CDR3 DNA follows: TGTGCCAGCAGTTTTCTAGGACTAGCGGGAGACAATGAGCAGTTCTTC. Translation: CASSFLGLAGDNEQFF.

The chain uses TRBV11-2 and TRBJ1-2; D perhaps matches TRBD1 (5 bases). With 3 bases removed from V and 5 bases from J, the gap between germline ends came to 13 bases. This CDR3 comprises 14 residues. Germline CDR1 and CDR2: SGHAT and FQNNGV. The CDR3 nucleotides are TGTGCCAGCAGCTTGAGAGGGACTCCTTATGGCTACACCTTC. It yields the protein CASSLRGTPYGYTF.

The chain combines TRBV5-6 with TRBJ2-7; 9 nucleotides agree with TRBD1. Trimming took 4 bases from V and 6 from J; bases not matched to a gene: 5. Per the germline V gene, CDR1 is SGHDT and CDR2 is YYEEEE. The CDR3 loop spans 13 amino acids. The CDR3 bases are TGTGCCAGCAGCGCCGGGACAGGGAGCGAGCAGTACTTC. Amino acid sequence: CASSAGTGSEQYF. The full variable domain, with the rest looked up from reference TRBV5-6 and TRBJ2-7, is DAGVTQSPTHLIKTRGQQVTLRCSPKSGHDTVSWYQQALGQGPQFIFQYYEEEERQRGNFPDRFSGHQFPNYSSELNVNALLLGDSALYLCASSAGTGSEQYFGPGTRLTVT.

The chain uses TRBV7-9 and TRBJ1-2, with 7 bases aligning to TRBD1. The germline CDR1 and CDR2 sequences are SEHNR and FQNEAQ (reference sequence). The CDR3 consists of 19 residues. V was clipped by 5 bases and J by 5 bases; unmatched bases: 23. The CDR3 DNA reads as TGTGCCAGCAGCCACGATTTCAGCCGGGACAGTGGCCGAGGATATGGCTACACCTTC. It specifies CASSHDFSRDSGRGYGYTF.

CDR3 amino acids: CASSQEWTSSYEQYF. The CDR3 DNA reads TGCGCCAGCAGCCAAGAGTGGACTAGCTCCTACGAGCAGTACTTC. The gene calls are TRBV4-3 and TRBJ2-7; 7 positions agree with TRBD2. V shed 0 bases and J 0 bases; nucleotides not matched to a gene: 2. This CDR3 is 15 amino acids long. Germline V gives CDR1 LGHNA, CDR2 YSLEER.

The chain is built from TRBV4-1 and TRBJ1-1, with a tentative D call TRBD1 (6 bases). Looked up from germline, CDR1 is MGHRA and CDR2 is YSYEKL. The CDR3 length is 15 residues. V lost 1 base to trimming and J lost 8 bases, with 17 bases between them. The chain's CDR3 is CASSQGGYRDTEAFF. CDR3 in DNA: TGCGCCAGCAGCCAAGGCGGATACAGGGATACCGAAGCTTTCTTT.

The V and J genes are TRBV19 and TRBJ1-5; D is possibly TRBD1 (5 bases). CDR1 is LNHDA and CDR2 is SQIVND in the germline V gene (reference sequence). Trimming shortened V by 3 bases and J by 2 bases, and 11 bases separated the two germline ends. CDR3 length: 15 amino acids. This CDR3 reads CASSMEGYGNQPQHF. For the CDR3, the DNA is TGTGCCAGTAGTATGGAGGGGTACGGCAATCAGCCCCAGCATTTT.